A single TCR beta chain is shown here with its context. Its antigen remains unidentified. Sequencing was performed with immunoSEQ multiplex PCR; in TCRdb, only in-frame clones are kept and a portion is missing. The profile shows some 50,000 clones, 50% to 70% of them singletons. The data derive from a study of vaccination effects on CD4 cells after COVID-19. Study observations and caveats: The vaccine-induced clones of healthy vaccinees included only 1 of 255 that cross-reacted with common cold coronaviruses.

A roughly 10-day culture period preceded the isolation of CD4+ T cells. The specimen was CD4+ T cells from PBMCs cultured without peptide, collected before COVID-19 vaccination. The clonotype was recovered from a human donor who received a COVID-19 vaccine.

The CDR3 protein is CAISDRAGGTPAGGKLFF. CDR3 DNA: TGTGCCATCAGTGATAGAGCGGGTGGGACACCCGCTGGGGGAAAACTGTTTTTT. The chain is built from TRBV10-3 and TRBJ1-4, with D tentatively TRBD1 (6 bases). Germline CDR1 ENHRY, CDR2 SYGVKD. Trimming pared 3 bases from V and 10 bases from J, leaving 27 bases between. This CDR3 spans 18 amino acids.